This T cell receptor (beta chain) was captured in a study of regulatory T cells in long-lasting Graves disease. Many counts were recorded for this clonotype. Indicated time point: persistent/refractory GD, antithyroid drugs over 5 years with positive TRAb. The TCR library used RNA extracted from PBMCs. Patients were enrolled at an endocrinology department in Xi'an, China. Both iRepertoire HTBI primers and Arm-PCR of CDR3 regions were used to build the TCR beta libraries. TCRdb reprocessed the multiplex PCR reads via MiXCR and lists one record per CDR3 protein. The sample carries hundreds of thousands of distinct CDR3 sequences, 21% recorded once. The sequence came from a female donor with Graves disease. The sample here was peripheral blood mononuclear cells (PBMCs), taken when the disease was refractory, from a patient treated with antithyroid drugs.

Written as DNA, the CDR3 is TGTGCCAGCAGGGGGACGGGTCTGGGGCAGTACTTC. Amino acids: CASRGTGLGQYF. This chain links TRBV6-1 with TRBJ2-7; D possibly matches TRBD1 or TRBD2 (5 bases each). Germline values: CDR1 MNHNS, CDR2 SASEGT. Trimming removed 6 bases at V and 9 bases at J, with 15 bases between. CDR3 length: 12 residues.